The 21 T cell receptor beta chains below come from one sample, sequenced in a study of T cell clonotyping in hematopoietic cell transplantation. Clones were sequenced by immunoSEQ multiplex PCR, and TCRdb holds only the in-frame ones, with some missing. The data show under 45,000 clones, approximately 88% seen once. The sample was peripheral blood mononuclear cells. The source is a middle-aged woman in good health. Some clones in this sample may be carry-over from other donors' samples.

This sequence joins TRBV19 and TRBJ2-5; possible D gene TRBD2, 6 bases. The CDR3 is made up of 14 amino acids. Germline loops: CDR1 LNHDA, CDR2 SQIVND (reference sequence). Between the trimmed V and J ends, which lost 5 bases and 4 bases, there was a span of 14 bases. The CDR3 coding sequence is TGTGCCAGTAGTCCCCGAGGAGGGAGAGAGACCCAGTACTTC. This gives the protein CASSPRGGRETQYF.

CDR3: CASSFSGGQGGYGYTF. CDR3 coding DNA: TGTGCCAGCAGTTTTTCAGGCGGACAGGGAGGCTATGGCTACACCTTC. This chain joins TRBV28 and TRBJ1-2; the match to TRBD1 covers 8 bases. V was clipped by 3 bases and J by 4 bases; unmatched bases: 10. The CDR3 consists of 16 residues. Germline loops: CDR1 MDHEN, CDR2 SYDVKM.

The V and J genes are TRBV9 and TRBJ1-4; D possibly corresponds to TRBD1 (6 bases). Germline V gives CDR1 SGDLS, CDR2 YYNGEE. The CDR3 loop spans 15 amino acids. Trimming took off 4 bases at V and 7 bases at J, with 17 bases between the two ends. The chain's CDR3 is CASSPGVGRGEKLFF. The CDR3 DNA reads TGTGCCAGCAGCCCAGGGGTGGGCCGGGGTGAAAAACTGTTTTTT.

This clone has only one observation. The chain links TRBV30 to TRBJ1-2; D unresolved. CDR3 length: 12 residues. V was shortened by 2 bases and J by 8 bases, with 12 bases between the two germline ends. Per the germline V gene, CDR1 is GTSNPN and CDR2 is SVGIG (reference sequence). The CDR3 reads CAWSPRSSGYTF. The CDR3 DNA sequence: TGTGCCTGGAGTCCCCGGTCGTCCGGCTACACCTTC.

The CDR3 protein is CASGSPLHF. In nucleotides, the CDR3 is TGTGCCAGCGGTTCACCCCTCCACTTT. V gene TRBV7-9 combines with J gene TRBJ1-6; D is uncertain. The germline gives CDR1 SEHNR, CDR2 FQNEAQ (reference sequence). The CDR3 loop spans 9 amino acids. V lost 8 bases to trimming and J lost 9 bases, with 2 bases between them.

The chain employs TRBV4-1 and TRBJ1-4; D perhaps matches TRBD1 (6 bases). The CDR3 sequence is 14 residues long. Trimming removed 4 bases at V and 6 bases at J, with 12 bases between. CDR1 MGHRA and CDR2 YSYEKL come from the germline V gene. CDR3 sequence: CASSRQVGDEKLFF. The CDR3 nucleotides read TGCGCCAGCAGCCGACAGGTTGGGGATGAAAAACTGTTTTTT.

The rearrangement joins TRBV5-1 to TRBJ2-1; TRBD1 matches 9 bases. CDR1 and CDR2 from the germline V gene are SGHRS and YFSETQ. Trimming removed 6 bases from V and 5 bases from J; junction bases left unmatched: 6. The CDR3 totals 14 residues. The CDR3 sequence is CASNTGGFDNEQFF. The CDR3 DNA is TGCGCCAGCAACACAGGGGGCTTTGACAATGAGCAGTTCTTC.

V usage is TRBV28 and J usage is TRBJ2-7, with 10 bases that match TRBD1. V lost 7 bases, J lost 6 bases, and 12 bases stayed unmatched. The CDR3 has 15 residues. Germline V gives CDR1 MDHEN, CDR2 SYDVKM. CDR3 nucleotide sequence: TGTGCCAGCACCCTCCCCGGACAGGGGGTCGGCGAGCAGTACTTC. Protein product: CASTLPGQGVGEQYF.

The chain is built from TRBV5-1 and TRBJ1-2; 7 positions match TRBD1. V dropped 3 bases and J dropped 6; count of bases not matched to a gene: 17. CDR3 length equals 17 residues. From germline, CDR1 is SGHRS and CDR2 YFSETQ. CDR3 coding DNA: TGCGCCAGCAGCTCTCGTCTGGCAGGGGGTCCTCTCCATGGCTACACCTTC. Protein sequence: CASSSRLAGGPLHGYTF.

This rearrangement joins TRBV29-1 to TRBJ1-2, with D tentatively TRBD1 (5 bases). The CDR3 runs to 18 residues. CDR1 is SQVTM and CDR2 is ANQGSEA in the germline V gene. V lost 0 bases to trimming and J lost 2 bases, with 22 bases between them. In nucleotides, the CDR3 is TGCAGCGTTGAAGATCGATACGGGGCGGGGGGGGTCAACTATGGCTACACCTTC. Residues: CSVEDRYGAGGVNYGYTF. The full variable domain, with the rest looked up from reference TRBV29-1 and TRBJ1-2, is SAVISQKPSRDICQRGTSLTIQCQVDSQVTMMFWYRQQPGQSLTLIATANQGSEATYESGFVIDKFPISRPNLTFSTLTVSNMSPEDSSIYLCSVEDRYGAGGVNYGYTFGSGTRLTVV.

The chain is built from TRBV6-6 and TRBJ1-5; D is unresolved. The CDR3 sequence is 14 residues long. The V and J ends lost 8 bases and 0 bases respectively, with 11 bases between them. CDR1 and CDR2 (germline): MNHNY, SVGAGI (reference sequence). CDR3 protein: CASRERVSNQPQHF. The CDR3 coding sequence is TGTGCCAGCCGGGAAAGGGTTAGCAATCAGCCCCAGCATTTT.

The chain joins TRBV5-1 to TRBJ1-2; TRBD1 is a possible D gene (5 bases). CDR3 length: 15 amino acids. Germline assignment: CDR1 SGHRS and CDR2 YFSETQ. V dropped 3 bases and J dropped 8 bases, with 20 bases sitting between them. The CDR3 region has the DNA TGCGCCAGCAGCTCCCGGGACCGGGATGAGGGCGGCTACACCTTC. Its translation: CASSSRDRDEGGYTF.

The chain carries TRBV7-3 and TRBJ2-2; D is undetermined. The germline gives CDR1 SGHTA, CDR2 FQGTGA. This CDR3 spans 14 amino acids. Trimming removed 5 bases at V and 3 bases at J, with 10 bases between. CDR3 sequence reads: CASSRTTDTGELFF. The CDR3 bases are TGTGCCAGCAGCCGTACTACGGACACCGGGGAGCTGTTTTTT.

CDR3 nucleotides: TGTGCCAGCAGCTTTGATCTAGCCGGCACCGGGGAGCTGTTTTTT. The encoded protein is CASSFDLAGTGELFF. The rearrangement links TRBV7-3 to TRBJ2-2; D may be TRBD2 (5 bases). Germline values: CDR1 SGHTA, CDR2 FQGTGA. V lost 3 bases, J lost 4 bases, and 12 bases lay in between. CDR3 size: 15 residues. Complete variable domain (other parts from reference TRBV7-3 and TRBJ2-2): GAGVSQTPSNKVTEKGKYVELRCDPISGHTALYWYRQSLGQGPEFLIYFQGTGAADDSGLPNDRFFAVRPEGSVSTLKIQRTERGDSAVYLCASSFDLAGTGELFFGEGSRLTVL.

The chain recombines TRBV5-3 with TRBJ2-4, with D perhaps TRBD1 (6 bases). TRBV5-3 falls under the ORF class, with uncertain function. CDR3 size: 14 residues. V shed 3 bases and J shed 9 bases, with 16 bases lying between them. CDR3 nucleotides: TGTGCCAGAAGCTGCAACAGGGTTGCAGGCATTCAGTACTTC. Residues: CARSCNRVAGIQYF.

This clone was seen only once. The V call is TRBV4-3, the J call TRBJ1-5, with D uncertain. From germline, CDR1 is LGHNA and CDR2 YSLEER. V shed 0 bases and J shed 5 bases, with 14 bases lying between them. The CDR3 consists of 16 residues. The CDR3 region is CASSQEFGGEDQPQHF. In nucleotides, the CDR3 is TGCGCCAGCAGCCAAGAGTTCGGCGGGGAAGATCAGCCCCAGCATTTT.

The V gene is TRBV28, the J gene TRBJ2-3; D not resolved. The CDR3 runs to 12 residues. Germline values: CDR1 MDHEN, CDR2 SYDVKM. Trimming removed 6 bases at V and 2 bases at J, with 6 bases between. The CDR3 is CASSPYTDTQYF. The CDR3 DNA is TGTGCCAGCAGCCCTTACACAGATACGCAGTATTTT.

This chain uses TRBV19 with TRBJ2-2; TRBD2 matches 9 bases. V was clipped by 2 bases and J by 4 bases; unmatched bases: 2. The CDR3 contains 15 residues. Germline V gives CDR1 LNHDA, CDR2 SQIVND (reference sequence). The CDR3 is CASSILAGTTGELFF. The CDR3 nucleotides are TGTGCCAGTAGTATACTAGCGGGAACCACCGGGGAGCTGTTTTTT. The whole variable domain, remainder taken from reference TRBV19 and TRBJ2-2, is DGGITQSPKYLFRKEGQNVTLSCEQNLNHDAMYWYRQDPGQGLRLIYYSQIVNDFQKGDIAEGYSVSREKKESFPLTVTSAQKNPTAFYLCASSILAGTTGELFFGEGSRLTVL.

This clone was detected a few times. This rearrangement joins TRBV6-1 to TRBJ1-2; TRBD1 might be the D (5 bases). The CDR3 is made up of 13 amino acids. Looked up from germline, CDR1 is MNHNS and CDR2 is SASEGT. Trimming pared 3 bases from V and 4 bases from J, leaving 9 bases between. Written as DNA, the CDR3 is TGTGCCAGCAGTGATCCCAGGGTCTATGGCTACACCTTC. Its translation: CASSDPRVYGYTF.

The J gene is TRBJ1-1, the V gene TRBV19; D remains ambiguous. This CDR3 comprises 11 residues. The ends were cut back, 10 bases at V and 6 bases at J, with 12 bases in the middle. The germline CDR1 and CDR2 sequences are LNHDA and SQIVND (reference sequence). The CDR3, as DNA: TGTGCCACCCCGCGGGGATCTGAAGCTTTCTTT. Protein sequence: CATPRGSEAFF.

The V call is TRBV5-1, the J call TRBJ2-3; D gene unclear. The V gene lost 5 bases and the J gene lost 0 bases, with 1 base spanning the gap. Germline V gives CDR1 SGHRS, CDR2 YFSETQ. The CDR3 totals 11 residues. The CDR3 region is CASRSTDTQYF. The CDR3 DNA follows: TGCGCCAGCAGAAGCACAGATACGCAGTATTTT. Combining the CDR3 with reference TRBV5-1 and TRBJ2-3 gives the whole variable domain KAGVTQTPRYLIKTRGQQVTLSCSPISGHRSVSWYQQTPGQGLQFLFEYFSETQRNKGNFPGRFSGRQFSNSRSEMNVSTLELGDSALYLCASRSTDTQYFGPGTRLTVL.